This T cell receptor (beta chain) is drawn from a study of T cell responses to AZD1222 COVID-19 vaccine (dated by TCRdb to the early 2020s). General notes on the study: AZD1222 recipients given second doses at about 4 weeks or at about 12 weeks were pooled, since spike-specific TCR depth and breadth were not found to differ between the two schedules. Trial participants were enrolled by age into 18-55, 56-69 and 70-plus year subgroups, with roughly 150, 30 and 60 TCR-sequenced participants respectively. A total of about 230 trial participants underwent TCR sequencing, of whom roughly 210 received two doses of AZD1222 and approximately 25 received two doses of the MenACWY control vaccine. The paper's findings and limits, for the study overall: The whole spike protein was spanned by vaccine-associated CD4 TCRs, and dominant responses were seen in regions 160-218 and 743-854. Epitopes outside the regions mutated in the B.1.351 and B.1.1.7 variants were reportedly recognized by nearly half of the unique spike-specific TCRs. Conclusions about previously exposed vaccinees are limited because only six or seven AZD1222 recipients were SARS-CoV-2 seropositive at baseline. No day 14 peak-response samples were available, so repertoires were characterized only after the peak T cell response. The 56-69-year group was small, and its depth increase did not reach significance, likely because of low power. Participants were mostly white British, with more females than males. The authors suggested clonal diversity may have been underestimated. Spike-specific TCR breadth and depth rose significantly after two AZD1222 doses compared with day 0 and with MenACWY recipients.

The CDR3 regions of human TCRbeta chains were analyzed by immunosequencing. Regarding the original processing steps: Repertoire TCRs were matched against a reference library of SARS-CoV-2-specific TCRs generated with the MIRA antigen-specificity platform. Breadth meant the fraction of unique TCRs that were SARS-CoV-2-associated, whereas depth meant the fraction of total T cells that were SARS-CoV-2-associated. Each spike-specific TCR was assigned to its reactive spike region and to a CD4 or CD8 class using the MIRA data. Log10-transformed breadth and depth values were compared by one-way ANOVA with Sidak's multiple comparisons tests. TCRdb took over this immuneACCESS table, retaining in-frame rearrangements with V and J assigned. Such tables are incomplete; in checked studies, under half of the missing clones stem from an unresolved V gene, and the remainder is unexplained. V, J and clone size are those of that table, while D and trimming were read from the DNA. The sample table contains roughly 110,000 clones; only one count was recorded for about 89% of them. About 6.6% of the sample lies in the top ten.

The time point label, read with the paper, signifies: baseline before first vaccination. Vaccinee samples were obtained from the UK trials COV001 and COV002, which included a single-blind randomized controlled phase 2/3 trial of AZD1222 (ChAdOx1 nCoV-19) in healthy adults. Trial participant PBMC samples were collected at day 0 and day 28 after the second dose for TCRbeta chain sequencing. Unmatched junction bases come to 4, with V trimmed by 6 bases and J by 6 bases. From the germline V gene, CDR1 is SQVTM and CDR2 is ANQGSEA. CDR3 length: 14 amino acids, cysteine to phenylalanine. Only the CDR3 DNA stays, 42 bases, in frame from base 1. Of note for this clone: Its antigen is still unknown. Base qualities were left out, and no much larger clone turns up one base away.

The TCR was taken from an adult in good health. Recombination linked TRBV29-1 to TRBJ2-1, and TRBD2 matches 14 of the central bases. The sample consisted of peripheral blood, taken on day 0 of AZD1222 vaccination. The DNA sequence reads TGCAGCGTCCGACTAGCGGGAGGGGTCAATGAGCAGTTCTTC. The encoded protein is CSVRLAGGVNEQFF.